The clone carrying this T cell receptor (beta chain) showed up just once. Its antigen is not known. The study ran its PCR with 60 Vbeta and 13 Jbeta primers. Sequencing used immunoSEQ multiplex PCR; TCRdb keeps in-frame clones, though not all of them. The table lists 160,000 or so clones, roughly 79% of them singletons. This CDR3 has 11 residues. Germline lookup yields CDR1 SEHNR and CDR2 FQNEAQ (reference sequence). The V end lost 5 bases, the J end lost 9 bases, and 10 bases lay between the germline ends. The data are from a study of cytomegalovirus exposure and HLA in healthy donors. Study-wide results and caveats: Apparent HLA restriction characterized most CMV-associated TCR beta chains in a later analysis.

The TCR sequence derives from a woman aged 35 to 49 in good health and CMV-seropositive. The sample was PBMCs. The rearrangement links TRBV7-9 to TRBJ1-1; D is perhaps TRBD1 (5 bases). The CDR3 DNA follows: TGTGCCAGCAGCGAGCAGGGAAAAGCTTTCTTT. Translation: CASSEQGKAFF. The complete variable domain, with remaining parts taken from reference TRBV7-9 and TRBJ1-1, reads DTGVSQNPRHKITKRGQNVTFRCDPISEHNRLYWYRQTLGQGPEFLTYFQNEAQLEKSRLLSDRFSAERPKGSFSTLEIQRTEQGDSAMYLCASSEQGKAFFGQGTRLTVV.